This T cell receptor beta chain was retrieved from a study of type 1 and type 2 diabetes patients. On the study more broadly: T cells were magnetically sorted from PBMCs as CD4+ or CD8+ subsets.

PCR was run on genomic DNA. The TCR beta CDR3 region was amplified using 30 forward and 13 reverse primers. TCRdb fed the multiplex PCR reads into MiXCR, producing one record per CDR3 protein. This table has 250,000 or so distinct CDR3 sequences, around 50% appearing once. The source material was peripheral blood mononuclear cells (PBMCs). This TCR came from a man aged 18 to 29 with type 2 diabetes.

CDR3 nucleotide sequence: TGTGCCAGCAGTGACGCCCTGACAGGGACAGATACGCAGTATTTT. Translated, it gives CASSDALTGTDTQYF. The chain uses TRBV27 and TRBJ2-3; 7 nucleotides match TRBD1. CDR1 MNHEY and CDR2 SMNVEV come from the germline V gene (reference sequence). This CDR3 contains 15 residues. The trim removed 5 bases at V and 3 bases at J, leaving 8 bases unmatched.